The source of this T cell receptor beta chain is a study of blood T cells in healthy people across ages. Whole-study results and caveats: Both higher diversity and more naive CD4+ cells marked long-lived donors when set against aged donors. Per-million-T-cell TCR beta diversity fell roughly linearly with age. Possibly confounding the expanded clonotype changes was the fact that donor CMV status was unknown.

Concerning this clonotype itself: Its antigen is unknown. The junction does not match germline at one end; this may be a read error.

The V gene's germline CDR1 is SGDLS and CDR2 YYNGEE. This CDR3 comprises 16 residues. Primers used in a second PCR of roughly 7 to 12 cycles were a sample-barcoded 5' primer and a J-beta primer mix. TCRdb re-called the 5' RACE reads with MiXCR, one entry per CDR3 protein. Of hundreds of thousands of distinct CDR3 sequences listed, 40% to 50% are singletons. The sequence was collected from a man aged 55 to 70 in good health. Sequences were obtained from blood. This chain uses TRBV9 with TRBJ2-1; 10 nucleotides match TRBD2. CDR3 bases: TGTGCCAGCAGCCTAAGTACAGCGGGGGGGCCGGGTGAGCGGTTCTTC. It is translated as CASSLSTAGGPGERFF.